This T cell receptor (beta chain) derives from a study of OX40 agonist ivuxolimab in advanced cancers. Overall study: The study enrolled dose-escalation patients with hepatocellular carcinoma, melanoma, renal cell or head and neck cancer. Points from the study as a whole: Normalized T-cell clonal expansion was also low in a subset of nonresponders.

Sequencing was performed with immunoSEQ multiplex PCR; in TCRdb, only in-frame clones are kept and a portion is missing. This table has tens of thousands of clones, 80% to 90% appearing once. Details on this clone: No antigen is known for it.

The sequences come from CD4+ or CD8+ T cells sorted from blood, collected in a trial of the OX40 agonist ivuxolimab. This sequence originates from an adult with an advanced solid tumor such as melanoma, head and neck, liver or kidney cancer.

The CDR3 here is CASSPEGPNEQFF. The CDR3, as DNA: TGTGCCAGCAGCCCCGAGGGGCCTAATGAGCAGTTCTTC. The rearrangement uses TRBV5-4 and TRBJ2-1, with D tentatively TRBD1 or TRBD2 (5 bases each). The ends were cut back, 4 bases at V and 7 bases at J, with 12 bases in the middle. Germline loops: CDR1 SGHNT, CDR2 YYREEE (reference sequence). The CDR3 has 13 residues.